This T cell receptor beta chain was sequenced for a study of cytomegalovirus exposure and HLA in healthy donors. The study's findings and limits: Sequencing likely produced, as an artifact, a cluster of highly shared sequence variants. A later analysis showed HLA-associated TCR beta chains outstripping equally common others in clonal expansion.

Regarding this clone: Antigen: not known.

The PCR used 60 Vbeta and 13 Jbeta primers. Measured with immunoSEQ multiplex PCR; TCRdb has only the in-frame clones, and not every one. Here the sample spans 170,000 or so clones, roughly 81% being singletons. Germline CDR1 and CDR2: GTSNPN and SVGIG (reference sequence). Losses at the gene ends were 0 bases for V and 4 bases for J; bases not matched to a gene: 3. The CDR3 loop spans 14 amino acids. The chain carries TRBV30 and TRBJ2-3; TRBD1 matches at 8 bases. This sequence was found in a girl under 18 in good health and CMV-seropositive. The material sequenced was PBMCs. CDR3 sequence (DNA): TGTGCCTGGAGTGTCCAGGGGGCCTCAGATACGCAGTATTTT. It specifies CAWSVQGASDTQYF.